The following is a TCR beta chain sequence with its context. The antigen is undetermined. This record comes from a study of a mutant IDH1 vaccine in newly diagnosed glioma. Study at large: Vaccinations were initiated 4-6 weeks following radiotherapy alone, or were given together with temozolomide cycles. Of the patients given treatment, approximately 62% were male and approximately 40% were female, and a mean age of around 44 years was recorded. Visit timing is recorded as week 35 for V12 and week 47 for V13.

This table comes from immunoSEQ multiplex PCR, and its TCRdb copy is limited to in-frame clones, with some not included. The sample gives roughly 51,000 clones, approximately 79% of which show up once; roughly 6.3% is in the top ten. The study, taken as a whole, reports: In 80% to 95% of patients, immune responses induced by the vaccine occurred.

Time point noted: week 35, safety follow-up. Vaccine doses each comprised 300 ug of mutant IDH1 20-mer peptide, with topical imiquimod. The CDR3 contains 13 residues. Germline assignment: CDR1 ENHRY and CDR2 SYGVKD. The trim removed 10 bases at V and 3 bases at J, leaving 4 bases unmatched. The V call is TRBV10-3, the J call TRBJ2-2, with TRBD2 matching 8 bases. The receptor comes from a middle-aged man with glioma. Sequencing used PBMCs, obtained from a glioma patient whose treatment included an IDH1 peptide vaccine. This CDR3 reads CATRGGDTGELFF. The CDR3 coding sequence is TGTGCCACCCGGGGGGGCGACACCGGGGAGCTGTTTTTT.